One sample yielded the 4 T cell receptor beta chains listed below, sequenced in a study of cytomegalovirus exposure and HLA in healthy donors. 13 Jbeta primers and 60 Vbeta primers were used for the PCR. Produced via immunoSEQ multiplex PCR; TCRdb's table is partial and in-frame only. The repertoire holds 150,000 to 200,000 clones, with about 81% as singletons. The sample comprised PBMCs. The origin of the receptors is a woman in her late teens or twenties in good health and CMV-seropositive.

The chain uses TRBV7-6 and TRBJ2-1; D may be TRBD2 (7 bases). The length of the CDR3 is 15 residues. V was trimmed by 5 bases and J by 1 base, leaving 12 bases between them. Germline V gene data show CDR1 as SGHVS and CDR2 as FNYEAQ. CDR3: CASSPRGASYNEQFF. CDR3 DNA sequence: TGTGCCAGCAGCCCCCGGGGGGCGTCCTACAATGAGCAGTTCTTC.

This chain links TRBV10-2 with TRBJ2-1; TRBD2 is a possible D gene (6 bases). With 6 bases removed from V and 8 bases from J, the gap between germline ends came to 14 bases. The germline CDR1 and CDR2 sequences are WSHSY and SAAADI. This CDR3 is 13 amino acids long. The CDR3 sequence is CASRWGDGDEQFF. As DNA, the CDR3 is TGCGCCAGCAGATGGGGGGACGGAGATGAGCAGTTCTTC.

The chain's CDR3 is CASTSGNENSPLHF. The CDR3 bases are TGTGCCAGTACCTCAGGGAATGAAAATTCACCCCTCCACTTT. V usage is TRBV19 and J usage is TRBJ1-6; TRBD1 is a possible D gene (5 bases). This CDR3 has 14 amino acids. The germline CDR1 and CDR2 sequences are LNHDA and SQIVND (reference sequence). Between the trimmed V and J ends, which lost 7 bases and 7 bases, there was a span of 14 bases.

The rearrangement joins TRBV4-2 to TRBJ2-7, with D tentatively TRBD2 (7 bases). The germline V and J ends were trimmed by 4 bases and 3 bases, with 22 bases remaining between them. The V gene's germline CDR1 is LGHNA and CDR2 YNFKEQ. This CDR3 is built from 17 residues. This CDR3 reads CASSPNKGGLSSYEQYF. The CDR3 DNA reads TGTGCCAGCAGCCCCAACAAGGGGGGGCTCTCGAGCTACGAGCAGTACTTC.